The text below deals with one T cell receptor (beta chain). The source of the sample is a study of blood T cell repertoires in COVID-19. For the study at large: Samples of COVID-19 (acute and convalescent) were obtained from the United States, Italy and Spain.

Germline values: CDR1 MDHEN, CDR2 SYDVKM. Losses at the gene ends were 6 bases for V and 6 bases for J; bases not matched to a gene: 9. This CDR3 has 15 residues. Study members were between 18 and 89 years old and lived in 25 or so US regions. Authors' processing steps: Nucleated cell number was recorded as an estimate derived from reference gene primer amplification. The assay was immunoSEQ multiplex PCR, and TCRdb's table has in-frame clones only and misses some. Clonal size and the V and J genes are those of that table, whereas D and trimming came from the DNA. The sample has about 250,000 clones, about four fifths seen once.

This chain connects TRBV28 to TRBJ2-7, with TRBD2 identical over 12 bases. The clonotype comes from a man over 45 who had recovered from COVID-19. The specimen sequenced was PBMCs or T cells enriched from blood (not recorded which). In DNA form, the CDR3 reads TGTGCCAGCAGGGAAGGGGCTAGCGGGAGGGGCGAGCAGTACTTC. This encodes CASREGASGRGEQYF.